Listed here are 14 T cell receptor beta chains from one sample, sequenced in a study of spatial heterogeneity in lung cancer. MiXCR was run by TCRdb on the 5' RACE reads, yielding one entry per CDR3 protein. The data show 4,000 to 5,000 distinct CDR3 sequences, roughly 25% seen once. Regarding time point: sample taken at primary tumor resection. Whole RNA, which was extracted from tumor, nontumor lung tissue or frozen PBMC, was sequenced without any cell sorting. This specimen consisted of PBMCs, obtained at surgery. Receptor source: a female donor with early-stage non-small cell lung cancer.

By share of the sample, this clonotype is medium-sized. A library prepared for alpha chains yielded this beta chain as an off-target read; its size is of little meaning. The chain recombines TRBV4-3 with TRBJ2-1; the match to TRBD2 covers 11 bases. The CDR3 runs 17 residues. V shed 1 base and J 7 bases; nucleotides not matched to a gene: 9. CDR1 and CDR2 from the germline V gene are LGHNA and YSLEER. CDR3 residues: CASSQGLTSGSLNEQFF. The CDR3 DNA sequence: TGCGCCAGCAGCCAAGGTCTAACTAGCGGGAGTTTGAATGAGCAGTTCTTC.

Points on this clonotype: This beta chain came through as a stray read in a library set up for alpha chains, and its size says little. This chain connects TRBV20-1 to TRBJ2-3; 9 bases agree with TRBD2. V dropped 6 bases and J dropped 1; count of bases not matched to a gene: 8. Germline CDR1 and CDR2: DFQATT and SNEGSKA (reference sequence). The CDR3 sequence is 15 residues long. Written as DNA, the CDR3 is TGCAGTGCCCTACCTAGCGGGACGGGCACAGATACGCAGTATTTT. Translation: CSALPSGTGTDTQYF.

This clonotype was counted between two and nine times. In a library made to pick up alpha chains, this beta chain is a stray read with a size that means little. Here the CDR3 reads CASSYGGYNQPQHF. CDR3 sequence (DNA): TGTGCCAGCAGTTACGGGGGTTACAATCAGCCCCAGCATTTT. The chain is built from TRBV6-5 and TRBJ1-5; tentatively, D is TRBD1 (5 bases). From germline, CDR1 is MNHEY and CDR2 SVGAGI. The V gene lost 2 bases and the J gene lost 3 bases, with 8 bases spanning the gap. CDR3 length equals 14 residues.

Of note for this clonotype: Within a library made for alpha chains, this beta chain is off target, and its count is uninformative. The chain combines TRBV9 with TRBJ2-5, with D maybe TRBD1 (5 bases). This CDR3 contains 13 residues. Germline CDR1 SGDLS, CDR2 YYNGEE. V dropped 0 bases and J dropped 7 bases, with 10 bases sitting between them. As DNA, the CDR3 is TGTGCCAGCAGCGTAGACAGGCAGCGGACCCAGTACTTC. Protein: CASSVDRQRTQYF.

By sample fraction, this clonotype is medium-sized. This beta chain is off target for a library built for alpha chains, so its abundance means little. This chain joins TRBV7-2 and TRBJ2-5; 13 bases agree with TRBD2. V was clipped by 1 base and J by 2 bases; unmatched bases: 1. Germline lookup yields CDR1 SGHTA and CDR2 FQGNSA. The CDR3 is made up of 16 amino acids. The CDR3 DNA follows: TGTGCCAGCAGCTTAGGGGGACTAGCGGGGCAAGAGACCCAGTACTTC. Translating it yields CASSLGGLAGQETQYF. Together with reference TRBV7-2 and TRBJ2-5, the CDR3 gives the full variable domain: GAGVSQSPSNKVTEKGKDVELRCDPISGHTALYWYRQSLGQGLEFLIYFQGNSAPDKSGLPSDRFSAERTGGSVSTLTIQRTQQEDSAVYLCASSLGGLAGQETQYFGPGTRLLVL.

By share of the sample, this clonotype is medium-sized (0.01 to 0.1%). The size of this beta chain means little, since it is a stray read in a library made for alpha chains. This rearrangement joins TRBV20-1 to TRBJ2-1; no clear D gene. The V end was cut by 0 bases, the J end by 4 bases, with 7 bases between. Germline V gene sequence: CDR1 DFQATT, CDR2 SNEGSKA (reference sequence). The CDR3 runs 13 residues. CDR3 DNA sequence: TGCAGTGCTAGAGAAGACTCGTACAATGAGCAGTTCTTC. This gives the protein CSAREDSYNEQFF.

This clonotype is labeled medium-sized. Since it is a stray read in a library aimed at alpha chains, this beta chain has a size that is not meaningful. The chain uses TRBV18 and TRBJ2-7, with 7 positions matching TRBD2. With 3 bases clipped from V and 1 base from J, the junction kept 6 bases outside the gene matches. In germline, CDR1 is KGHSH, CDR2 LQKENI. There are 15 residues in the CDR3. The CDR3 sequence is CASSPWQGGSYEQYF. The CDR3 coding sequence is TGTGCCAGCTCACCTTGGCAGGGAGGGTCCTACGAGCAGTACTTC.

This clonotype is medium-sized in the sample. This beta chain lies outside the target of a library built for alpha chains; its clone size means little. The rearrangement joins TRBV18 to TRBJ2-6; the match to TRBD1 covers 7 bases. The CDR3 length is 15 residues. Per the germline V gene, CDR1 is KGHSH and CDR2 is LQKENI. Trimming at V came to 5 bases and at J to 3 bases, leaving 4 bases not matched to a gene. The CDR3 sequence is CASSKQGIGANVLTF. The CDR3 nucleotides are TGTGCCAGCTCAAAACAGGGGATTGGGGCCAACGTCCTGACTTTC.

With regard to this clonotype: Found in a library prepared for alpha chains, this beta chain is an off-target read, and its abundance has little meaning. The gene calls are TRBV3-1 and TRBJ2-2; possible D gene TRBD2, 6 bases. The CDR3 length is 15 residues. V shed 1 base and J shed 6 bases, with 12 bases lying between them. Germline CDR1 reads LGHDT; CDR2 reads YNNKEL (reference sequence). The CDR3 protein is CASSQGRGSAGELFF. DNA for the CDR3: TGTGCCAGCAGCCAAGGTCGGGGGTCAGCCGGGGAGCTGTTTTTT.

This clonotype was seen a handful of times. This beta chain is an off-target read within a library intended for alpha chains, so its frequency means little. The chain recombines TRBV28 with TRBJ1-1; D call uncertain. CDR1 and CDR2 from the germline V gene are MDHEN and SYDVKM. CDR3 length equals 14 residues. Trimming took off 6 bases at V and 1 base at J, with 12 bases between the two ends. The CDR3 DNA reads as TGTGCCAGCAGATCGCCAATCCCGAACACTGAAGCTTTCTTT. Translating gives CASRSPIPNTEAFF.

In regard to this clonotype: This beta chain is an unintended read in a library built for alpha chains; its size means little. The rearrangement uses TRBV24-1 and TRBJ2-3; D may be TRBD1 (6 bases). Trimming pared 3 bases from V and 1 base from J, leaving 10 bases between. The germline CDR1 and CDR2 sequences are KGHDR and SFDVKD. The CDR3 extends over 15 amino acids. The CDR3 spells CATSDPGHRTDTQYF. CDR3 DNA: TGTGCCACCAGTGATCCGGGACACCGCACAGATACGCAGTATTTT.

In regard to this clonotype: This beta chain lies outside the target of a library built for alpha chains; its clone size means little. V gene TRBV7-2 combines with J gene TRBJ2-7; TRBD2 agrees at 12 bases. Trimming removed 5 bases from V and 2 bases from J; junction bases left unmatched: 1. The CDR3 spans 14 residues. The V gene's germline CDR1 is SGHTA and CDR2 FQGNSA. The DNA for the CDR3 is TGTGCCAGCAGCCGGACTAGCGGGACCTACGAGCAGTACTTC. Its protein is CASSRTSGTYEQYF.

With regard to this clonotype: Found in a library prepared for alpha chains, this beta chain is an off-target read, and its abundance has little meaning. The chain uses TRBV28 and TRBJ2-5; 7 nucleotides align to TRBD1. Trimming removed 1 base from V and 5 bases from J; junction bases left unmatched: 4. The CDR3 is 14 residues long. Per the germline V gene, CDR1 is MDHEN and CDR2 is SYDVKM. CDR3 nucleotide sequence: TGTGCCAGCAGTTTATTTCGGGGACAGGAGACCCAGTACTTC. This translates into CASSLFRGQETQYF.

This clonotype qualifies as medium-sized. This beta chain turned up in a library designed for alpha chains; as an off-target read, its abundance says little. This chain joins TRBV6-5 and TRBJ2-5; TRBD2 matches at 8 bases. This CDR3 region has 16 residues. Unmatched junction bases numbered 9, after V lost 1 base and J lost 5 bases. The germline V gene has CDR1 MNHEY and CDR2 SVGAGI. CDR3 region: CASSYYSGGRQETQYF. The CDR3 coding sequence is TGTGCCAGCAGTTACTACAGCGGGGGCCGGCAGGAGACCCAGTACTTC.